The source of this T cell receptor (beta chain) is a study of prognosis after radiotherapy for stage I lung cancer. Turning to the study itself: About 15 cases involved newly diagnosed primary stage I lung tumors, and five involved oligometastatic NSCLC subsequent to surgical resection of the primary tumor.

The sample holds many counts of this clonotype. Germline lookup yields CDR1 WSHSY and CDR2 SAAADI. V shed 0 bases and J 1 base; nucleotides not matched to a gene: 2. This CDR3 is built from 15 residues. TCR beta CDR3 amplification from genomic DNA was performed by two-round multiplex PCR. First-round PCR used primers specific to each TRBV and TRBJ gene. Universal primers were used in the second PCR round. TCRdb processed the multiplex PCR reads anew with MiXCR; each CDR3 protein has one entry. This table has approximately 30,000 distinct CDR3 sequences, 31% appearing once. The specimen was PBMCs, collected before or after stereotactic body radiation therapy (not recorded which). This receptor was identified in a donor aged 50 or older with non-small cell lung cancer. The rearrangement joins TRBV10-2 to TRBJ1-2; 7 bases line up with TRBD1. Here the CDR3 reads CASSESAGGNYGYTF. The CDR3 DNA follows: TGCGCCAGCAGTGAGTCCGCAGGGGGTAACTATGGCTACACCTTC.